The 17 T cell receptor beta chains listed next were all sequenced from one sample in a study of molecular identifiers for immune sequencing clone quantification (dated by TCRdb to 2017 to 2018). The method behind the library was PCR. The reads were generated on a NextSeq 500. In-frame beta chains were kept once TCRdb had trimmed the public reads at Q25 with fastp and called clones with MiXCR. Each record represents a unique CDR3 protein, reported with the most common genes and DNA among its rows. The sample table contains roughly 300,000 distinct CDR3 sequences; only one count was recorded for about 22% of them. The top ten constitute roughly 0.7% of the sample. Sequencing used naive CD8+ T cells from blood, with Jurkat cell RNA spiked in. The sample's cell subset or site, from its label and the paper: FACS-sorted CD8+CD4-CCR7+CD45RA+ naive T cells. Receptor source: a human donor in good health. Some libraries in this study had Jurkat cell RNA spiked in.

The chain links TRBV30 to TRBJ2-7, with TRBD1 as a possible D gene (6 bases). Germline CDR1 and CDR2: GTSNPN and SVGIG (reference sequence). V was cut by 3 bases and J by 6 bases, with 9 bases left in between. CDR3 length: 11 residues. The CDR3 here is CAWRQGPEQYF. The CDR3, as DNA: TGTGCCTGGAGACAGGGACCCGAGCAGTACTTC. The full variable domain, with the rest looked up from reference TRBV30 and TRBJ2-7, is SQTIHQWPATLVQPVGSPLSLECTVEGTSNPNLYWYRQAAGRGLQLLFYSVGIGQISSEVPQNLSASRPQDRQFILSSKKLLLSDSGFYLCAWRQGPEQYFGPGTRLTVT.

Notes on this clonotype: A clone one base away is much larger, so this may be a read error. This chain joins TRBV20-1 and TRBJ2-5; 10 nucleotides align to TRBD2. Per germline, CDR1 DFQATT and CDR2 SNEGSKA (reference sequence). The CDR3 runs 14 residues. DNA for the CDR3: TGCAGTACTAGAGAGGGACTAGCGTTAAAGACCCAGTACTTC. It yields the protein CSTREGLALKTQYF.

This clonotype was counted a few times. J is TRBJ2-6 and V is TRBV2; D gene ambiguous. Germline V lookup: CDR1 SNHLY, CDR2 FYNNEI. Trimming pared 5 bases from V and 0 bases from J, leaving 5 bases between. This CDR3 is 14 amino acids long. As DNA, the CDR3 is TGTGCCAGCAGTCGTAGCTCTGGGGCCAACGTCCTGACTTTC. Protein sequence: CASSRSSGANVLTF.

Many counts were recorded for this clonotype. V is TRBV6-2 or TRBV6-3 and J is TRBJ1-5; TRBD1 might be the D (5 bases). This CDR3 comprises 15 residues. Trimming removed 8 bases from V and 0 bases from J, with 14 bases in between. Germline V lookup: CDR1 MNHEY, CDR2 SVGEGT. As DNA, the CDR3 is TGTGCCAGCCGATGGACAACTGATAGCAATCAGCCCCAGCATTTT. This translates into CASRWTTDSNQPQHF.

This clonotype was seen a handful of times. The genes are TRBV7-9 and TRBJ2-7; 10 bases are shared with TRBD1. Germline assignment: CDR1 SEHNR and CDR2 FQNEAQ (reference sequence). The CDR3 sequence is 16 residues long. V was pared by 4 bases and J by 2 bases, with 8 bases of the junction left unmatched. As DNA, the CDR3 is TGTGCCAGCAGCTCATCGGACAGGGGGTACACCTACGAGCAGTACTTC. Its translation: CASSSSDRGYTYEQYF.

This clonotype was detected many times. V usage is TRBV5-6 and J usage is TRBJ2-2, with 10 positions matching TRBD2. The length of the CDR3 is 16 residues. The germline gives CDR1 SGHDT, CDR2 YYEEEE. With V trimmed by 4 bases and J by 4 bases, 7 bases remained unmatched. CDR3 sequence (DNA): TGTGCCAGCAGCCATCTAGCGGGAGTTGTCACCGGGGAGCTGTTTTTT. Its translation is CASSHLAGVVTGELFF.

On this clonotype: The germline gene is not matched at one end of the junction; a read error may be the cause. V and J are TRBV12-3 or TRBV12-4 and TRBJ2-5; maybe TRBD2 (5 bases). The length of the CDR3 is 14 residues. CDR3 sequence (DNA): TGTGCCAGCGGTTTACCCGGAGGACAAGAGACCCAGTACTTC. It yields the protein CASGLPGGQETQYF.

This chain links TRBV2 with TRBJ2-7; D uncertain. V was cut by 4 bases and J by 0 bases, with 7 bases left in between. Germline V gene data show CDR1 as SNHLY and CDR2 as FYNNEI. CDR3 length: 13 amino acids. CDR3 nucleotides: TGTGCCAGCAGTGCCTCGAGCTCCTACGAGCAGTACTTC. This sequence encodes CASSASSSYEQYF.

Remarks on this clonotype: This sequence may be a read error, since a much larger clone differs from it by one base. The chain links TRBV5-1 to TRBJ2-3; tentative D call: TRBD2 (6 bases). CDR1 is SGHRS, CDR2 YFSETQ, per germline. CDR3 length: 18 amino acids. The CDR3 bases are TGCGCCCGCAGCTCTTGGACTACGCTGCCCGACGGCACAGATACGCAGTATTTT. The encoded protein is CARSSWTTLPDGTDTQYF.

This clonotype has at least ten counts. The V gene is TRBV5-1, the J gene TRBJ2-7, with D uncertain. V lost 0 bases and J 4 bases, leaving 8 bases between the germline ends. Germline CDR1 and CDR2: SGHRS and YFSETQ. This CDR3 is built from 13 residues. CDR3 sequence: CASSLALGYEQYF. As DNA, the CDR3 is TGCGCCAGCAGCTTGGCCTTGGGTTACGAGCAGTACTTC.

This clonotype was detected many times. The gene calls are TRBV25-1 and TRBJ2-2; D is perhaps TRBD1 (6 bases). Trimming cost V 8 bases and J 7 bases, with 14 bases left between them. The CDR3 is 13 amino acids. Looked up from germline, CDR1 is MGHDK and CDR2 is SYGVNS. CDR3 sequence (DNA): TGTGCCAGCGAGGACAGCCCGTACGGGGAGCTGTTTTTT. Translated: CASEDSPYGELFF. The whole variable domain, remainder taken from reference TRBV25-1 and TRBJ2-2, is EADIYQTPRYLVIGTGKKITLECSQTMGHDKMYWYQQDPGMELHLIHYSYGVNSTEKGDLSSESTVSRIRTEHFPLTLESARPSHTSQYLCASEDSPYGELFFGEGSRLTVL.

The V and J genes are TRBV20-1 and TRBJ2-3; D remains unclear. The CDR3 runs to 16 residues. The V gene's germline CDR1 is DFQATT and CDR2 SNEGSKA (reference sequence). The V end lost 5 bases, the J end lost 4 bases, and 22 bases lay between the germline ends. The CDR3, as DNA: TGCAGTGCTGGCCCTCGGGTGGCCGGCCGGGCAGATACGCAGTATTTT. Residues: CSAGPRVAGRADTQYF.

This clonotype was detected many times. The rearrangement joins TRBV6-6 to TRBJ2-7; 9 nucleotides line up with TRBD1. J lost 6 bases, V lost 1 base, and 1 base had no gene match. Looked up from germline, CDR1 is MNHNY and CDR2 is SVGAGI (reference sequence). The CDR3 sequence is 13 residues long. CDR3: CASSYLTGGEQYF. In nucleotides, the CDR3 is TGTGCCAGCAGTTACTTGACAGGGGGCGAGCAGTACTTC.

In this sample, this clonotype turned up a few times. The chain's CDR3 is CASSFGTSRARFF. The CDR3 DNA reads TGTGCCAGCAGCTTTGGGACCAGTCGAGCACGGTTCTTC. This rearrangement joins TRBV5-8 to TRBJ2-1; D is tentatively TRBD1 or TRBD2 (5 bases each). V was shortened by 2 bases and J by 15 bases, with 18 bases between the two germline ends. This CDR3 has 13 residues. CDR1 is SGHTS and CDR2 is YDEGEE in the germline V gene.

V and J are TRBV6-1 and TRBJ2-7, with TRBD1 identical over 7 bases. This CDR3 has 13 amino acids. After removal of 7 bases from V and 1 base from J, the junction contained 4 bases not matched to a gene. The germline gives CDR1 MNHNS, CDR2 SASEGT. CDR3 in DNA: TGTGCCAGCAATTTGGGACAGTCCTACGAGCAGTACTTC. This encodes CASNLGQSYEQYF.

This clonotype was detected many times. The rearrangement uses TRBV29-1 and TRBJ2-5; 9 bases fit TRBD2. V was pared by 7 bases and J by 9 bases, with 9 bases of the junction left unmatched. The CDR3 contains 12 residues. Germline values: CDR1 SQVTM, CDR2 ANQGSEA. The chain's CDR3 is CSASGAEGAQYF. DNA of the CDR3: TGCAGCGCTAGCGGGGCCGAGGGGGCCCAGTACTTC.

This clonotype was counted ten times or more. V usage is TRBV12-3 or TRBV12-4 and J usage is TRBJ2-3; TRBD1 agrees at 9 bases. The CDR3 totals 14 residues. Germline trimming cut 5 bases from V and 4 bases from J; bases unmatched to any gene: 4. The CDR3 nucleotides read TGTGCCAGCAGTCCGGGACAGGGCGCAGATACGCAGTATTTT. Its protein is CASSPGQGADTQYF.